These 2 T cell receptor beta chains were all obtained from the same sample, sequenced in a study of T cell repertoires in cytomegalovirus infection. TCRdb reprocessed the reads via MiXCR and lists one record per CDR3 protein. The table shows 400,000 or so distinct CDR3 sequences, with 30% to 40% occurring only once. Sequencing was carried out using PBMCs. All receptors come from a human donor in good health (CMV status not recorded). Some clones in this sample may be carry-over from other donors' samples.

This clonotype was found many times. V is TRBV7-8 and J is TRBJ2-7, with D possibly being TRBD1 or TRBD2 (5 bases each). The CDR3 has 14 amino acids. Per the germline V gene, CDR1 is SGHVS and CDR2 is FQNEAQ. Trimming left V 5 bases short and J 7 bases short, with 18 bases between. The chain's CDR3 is CASSPLGATGEQYF. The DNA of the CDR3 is TGTGCCAGCAGCCCCCTCGGGGCGACGGGGGAGCAGTACTTC.

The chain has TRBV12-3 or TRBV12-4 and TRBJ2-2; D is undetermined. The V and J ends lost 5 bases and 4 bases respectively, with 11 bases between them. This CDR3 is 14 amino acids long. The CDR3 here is CASSGPPGTGELFF. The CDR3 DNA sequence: TGTGCCAGCAGTGGCCCACCGGGCACCGGGGAGCTGTTTTTT.